Given below is one T cell receptor beta chain in context. Its antigen remains undetermined. No per-base quality is available; no much larger clone lies one base away. CDR1 is given as MNHEY and CDR2 as SMNVEV, both from the germline V gene (reference sequence). Clipping removes 6 bases from V and 8 bases from J, with 10 as the unmatched junction base count. The CDR3 starts with the cysteine, ends with the phenylalanine, and has 14 residues. The retained sequence is limited to the CDR3, 42 bases, with the frame set at the first base. The cohort comprised around 690 healthy bone marrow donors. At the time of sampling, every cohort member was nominally healthy, though immune exposures that went unrecorded were likely present. The donor was CMV seropositive and belonged to the group of 250 to 350 seropositive cohort members. Each donor provided a peripheral blood sample, and peripheral blood mononuclear cells were used for TCR beta sequencing. The Qiagen DNeasy Blood Extraction Kit was used to extract genomic DNA from the blood cell samples.

The sample originates from a study of cytomegalovirus exposure and HLA in healthy donors (TCRdb year 2017). For context, the study as a whole: An earlier analysis of roughly 500 of the donors reported about 280 Gb of sequence data and 95 million to 130 million unique TCR beta sequences obtained from about 170 million T cells. In the later analysis, no new phenotypic data were used to find candidate immune exposures; instead, reliance was placed on TCR beta sequences and their occurrence across donors. The number of donors typed differed by locus, with roughly 620-630 for A, B, C, DRB1 and DQB1, around 500 for DQA1, 600 to 610 for DPA1, and 472 for DPB1. On average, around 240,000 unique TCR beta nucleotide sequences were sequenced per donor among more than 350 genotyped donors of the cohort, with roughly 20% of those sequences being non-productive. Using immunosequencing, the study profiled T cell repertoires from 666 subjects and related those repertoires to cytomegalovirus serostatus. Donor age, sex, ethnicity and CMV serostatus were compiled together with the repertoire data. Along with the approximately 650-subject first cohort, a separate validation cohort of over a hundred different subjects was used. Among the approximately 420 genotyped donors, around 81% belonged to the genetic ancestry cluster associated with self-reported Caucasian donors. To predict cytomegalovirus infection status, the study combined high-throughput TCR immunosequencing, statistical association of individual TCRs with disease status, and machine learning. A later analysis re-analyzed previously published TCR beta repertoires from about 600 donors and added high-resolution HLA genotyping to study TCR occurrence patterns. In an earlier analysis of several hundred of the donors, high-throughput TCR beta sequencing was used to judge whether each TCR beta V gene segment behaved as functional or pseudogenic. About five DR-DQ haplotypes were treated as single units for association and clustering because of strong linkage in the cohort. An early release that covered about 640 HLA-typed donors contained approximately 290 gigabases of sequencing data and around 85 million unique TCR sequences. A later genetic analysis used genome-wide SNP genotypes for about three fifths of the roughly 700 donors, treating that subset as a discovery cohort. The study was designed to test whether signatures of past pathogen exposure could be identified by cataloging public T cell receptors. Every repertoire in the discovery cohort had been generated on one and the same sequencing platform. Both class I and class II loci were covered by HLA typing, at four-digit resolution. What the authors observed across the whole study: A further reported finding was that TCR beta sequences accurately predicted the HLA-A and HLA-B alleles for most subjects in the first cohort. According to a later genetic analysis, donors in an Asian-associated ancestry cluster had fewer N-insertions in productive TCRs than the approximately 610-donor mean. The study listed 164 TCR beta chains as associated with cytomegalovirus. The classifier was reported to diagnose cytomegalovirus status with high specificity and sensitivity in both the original and validation cohorts. CMV serostatus was the only immune exposure information available for the cohort. Because some donors lacked HLA typing at each locus, the association tests relied only on the typed subset. According to a later analysis, TCR association rates differed among HLA loci, with DRB1 alleles showing the most associated TCRs and HLA-C alleles showing the fewest. Specific HLA alleles were associated with 15,000 to 20,000 TCR beta sequences at a false discovery rate of 0.05 in a later analysis. Only TCR beta chains were sequenced in this cohort, and the absence of alpha or paired-chain data limited detectable features. Correlated functional status among segregating V segments might be attributable to linkage disequilibrium, but an unknown experimental factor could not be ruled out. In a later analysis, HLA-associated TCR beta chains were found to be more clonally expanded and to have lower generation probabilities than equally common non-associated chains. A cluster of highly shared sequence variants was judged likely to be a technical artifact of the sequencing pipeline. Some IMGT-functional V segments, including TRBV6-2 and TRBV6-3, could not be told apart with the 87-base-pair reads, so those segments were excluded. Presence/absence analyses assumed roughly uniform sequencing depth across donors, an assumption that may not hold. Assigning TCR associations to individual alleles was difficult when HLA alleles, especially DR and DQ, strongly co-occurred. The earlier analysis of fewer than 750 of the donors excluded roughly 17 rarely observed V segments, including chromosome 9 orphons, because counts were too low. A later analysis reported that several top co-occurrence clusters appeared linked to parvovirus B19, influenza, CMV and Epstein-Barr virus. While some public TCRs were present in many individuals, most TCR sequences turned up only very rarely across donors. A later genetic analysis associated a missense DCLRE1C variant with V-gene and J-gene trimming of TCR beta chains, and an independent cohort replicated the association. The authors suggested that the approach could potentially be generalized to other disease states and immunological phenotypes. In an earlier analysis of some 500 of the donors, most TCR beta V segments were observed in productive rearrangements about 87% or about 30% of the time, broadly matching IMGT annotations. A few of the identified cytomegalovirus-associated TCR beta chains were confirmed in vitro to be specific for cytomegalovirus antigens. In a later analysis, most CMV-associated TCR beta chains were found to appear HLA-restricted, with HLA associations seemingly driven largely by CMV exposure.

Receptor amplification or capture employed the immunoSEQ multiplex PCR assay. A mixture of 60 forward primers for TCR Vbeta segments and 13 reverse primers for TCR Jbeta segments was used in the multiplex PCR. The CDR3 region of rearranged TCR beta genes was amplified from genomic DNA with a multiplex PCR assay. The amplified TCR beta libraries were sequenced on the Illumina HiSeq System as 87-base-pair reads. The source study handled its data this way. A later analysis counted about 80 million unique TCR beta chains across the 700 or so repertoires, and roughly 10 million of these chains were shared by at least two donors. Raw reads were error-corrected and collapsed into unique sequences by a nearest-neighbor algorithm in which closely related sequences were merged to remove PCR and sequencing errors. To assign V, D and J gene segments, CDR3 sequences were aligned to IMGT reference sequences. Each retained sequence needed at least a six-nucleotide match to both a V gene segment and a J gene segment. A rearrangement was called productive if the CDR3 had no stop codons and remained in frame with V and J, and every other rearrangement was called non-productive. Following IMGT convention, CDR3 was defined as the stretch from the second conserved V-encoded cysteine up to the conserved J-encoded phenylalanine. Sequences without an unambiguous match to a single V gene segment were excluded from the earlier analysis of several hundred of the donors. An earlier analysis of about 590 of the donors classified V segments as functional when productive rearrangements were above 56.7% and as segregating when the standard deviation between donors was above 5%. To diagnose cytomegalovirus status from the catalog of TCR beta chain sequences, a statistical classification framework was built. In a later analysis, TCR nucleotide sequences were compared against IMGT/GENE-DB human TR gene sequences so that V and J genes could be assigned. The TCRdist pipeline was used in a later analysis to assign CDR3 sequences and most-parsimonious VDJ recombination scenarios. In a later analysis, each TCR beta chain was defined by its CDR3 amino acid sequence together with its V-gene family, and reads without a unique V-gene family were excluded. A later analysis removed 550 to 700 highly shared, low-generation-probability nucleotide sequences to deal with suspected cross-contamination and a sequencing artifact. In a later analysis, a clonal expansion index for each public chain was calculated from normalized within-repertoire ranks of inferred template counts. A later analysis computed generation probabilities with a VDJ recombination model fitted to out-of-frame rearrangements, and checked the results against IGoR. Hypergeometric tests were used in a later analysis to score TCR-TCR, TCR-HLA and TCR-CMV co-occurrence, with a repertoire-size bias correction applied to the TCR pairs. A later analysis estimated false discovery rates by permuting HLA or CMV assignments 20 times. In a later analysis, co-occurring TCRs were grouped using DBSCAN, with TCRdist sequence similarity added in when clustering inside HLA-allele-positive subsets. Repertoires with fewer than 30,000 or more than 120,000 public chains, plus five repertoires with anomalous nucleotide sharing, were excluded from co-occurrence clustering. TCRdb took this table from immuneACCESS and kept in-frame rearrangements with V and J called. Such tables lack part of the clones; where checked against another copy, unresolved V genes explain under half of the gap, and the rest is unexplained. V and J calls and clone size follow that table, whereas D and trimming were derived from the DNA. The sample yields over 100,000 clones; just under 70% were counted once. Roughly 5.9% of the sample is taken by the ten largest.

This sequence originates from a woman between 70 and 85 years old in good health and CMV-seropositive. Specimen: PBMCs. The sequence is built from TRBV27 and TRBJ2-3; 8 of the junction bases match TRBD2. The DNA sequence is given as TGTGCCAGCAGCTCCACGGGACTAGTGTTTACGCAGTATTTT. The translation is CASSSTGLVFTQYF.